The 31 T cell receptor beta chains in this list originate from one sample, sequenced in a study of T cells after yellow fever vaccination. TCRdb called the 5' RACE reads again in MiXCR, with one record for every CDR3 protein. The table has over 250,000 distinct CDR3 sequences, 5.2% seen once. The material was CD4+ T cells sorted from PBMCs, obtained on the day of the yellow fever booster vaccination. Receptors originate from a man in his late teens or twenties who received the YFV17D yellow fever vaccine.

V gene TRBV7-8 combines with J gene TRBJ2-7, with TRBD1 matching over 7 bases. V was pared by 2 bases and J by 9 bases, with 10 bases of the junction left unmatched. The CDR3 sequence is 14 residues long. The V gene's germline CDR1 is SGHVS and CDR2 FQNEAQ. The CDR3 region has the DNA TGTGCCAGCAGCTTAAAAGGCCAGGGGGTAGGGCAGTACTTC. Translated: CASSLKGQGVGQYF. Complete variable domain (other parts from reference TRBV7-8 and TRBJ2-7): GAGVSQSPRYKVAKRGQDVALRCDPISGHVSLFWYQQALGQGPEFLTYFQNEAQLDKSGLPSDRFFAERPEGSVSTLKIQRTQQEDSAVYLCASSLKGQGVGQYFGPGTRLTVT.

This clonotype was seen many times. V usage is TRBV11-2 and J usage is TRBJ1-2; possible D gene TRBD1, 6 bases. Looked up from germline, CDR1 is SGHAT and CDR2 is FQNNGV. Trimming stripped 4 bases from V and 5 bases from J, with 17 bases between. The CDR3 spans 15 residues. The CDR3, as DNA: TGTGCCAGCAGCTCTAACCCCGGGACACTGTATGGCTACACCTTC. This sequence encodes CASSSNPGTLYGYTF.

This clonotype occurred many times. The CDR3 DNA reads TGTGCCAGCAGCGCTCCCAGCGGCTATGGCTACACCTTC. Its translation is CASSAPSGYGYTF. The gene calls are TRBV5-4 and TRBJ1-2, with D hard to call. Deletions cut 4 bases from V and 4 bases from J, with 11 bases between. Germline lookup yields CDR1 SGHNT and CDR2 YYREEE (reference sequence). There are 13 residues in the CDR3.

The table lists this clonotype with a few counts. The chain employs TRBV5-6 and TRBJ1-6; D call uncertain. Per the germline V gene, CDR1 is SGHDT and CDR2 is YYEEEE. V was trimmed by 6 bases and J by 11 bases, leaving 18 bases between them. There are 14 residues in the CDR3. The CDR3 nucleotides read TGTGCCAGCACTCTTGGTCGGGATTCAACACCCCTCCACTTT. This encodes CASTLGRDSTPLHF.

The table lists this clonotype with many counts. The gene calls are TRBV4-2 and TRBJ1-5; D gene uncertain. Trimming took off 1 base at V and 5 bases at J, with 12 bases between the two ends. Per the germline V gene, CDR1 is LGHNA and CDR2 is YNFKEQ. The length of the CDR3 is 15 residues. The CDR3 nucleotides are TGTGCCAGCAGCCAAGCCGTGGTGGCGGATCAGCCCCAGCATTTT. Translated: CASSQAVVADQPQHF.

This clonotype showed up many times. The V and J genes are TRBV18 and TRBJ1-2; TRBD1 matches at 7 bases. The CDR3 is 15 amino acids. The V gene's germline CDR1 is KGHSH and CDR2 LQKENI. J gave up 4 bases and V 3 bases, and 8 bases lay outside the gene matches. The CDR3 is CASSPRQGDVYGYTF. DNA for the CDR3: TGTGCCAGCTCACCCCGACAGGGAGACGTCTATGGCTACACCTTC.

This clonotype was observed a few times. This chain joins TRBV6-4 and TRBJ2-3, with TRBD1 matching 7 bases. The CDR3 sequence is 13 residues long. Germline V gene data show CDR1 as MRHNA and CDR2 as SNTAGT. V lost 4 bases, J lost 8 bases, and 6 bases stayed unmatched. The CDR3 loop is CASSGQGDGTQYF. CDR3 in DNA: TGTGCCAGCAGTGGACAGGGAGACGGTACGCAGTATTTT.

In this sample, this clonotype turned up many times. The chain joins TRBV7-8 to TRBJ2-5; TRBD2 might be the D (5 bases). V was trimmed by 4 bases and J by 1 base, leaving 7 bases between them. Germline V gives CDR1 SGHVS, CDR2 FQNEAQ. The CDR3 is 13 amino acids. CDR3 in DNA: TGTGCCAGCAGCTACGGGATCCAAGAGACCCAGTACTTC. This sequence encodes CASSYGIQETQYF.

Turning to this clonotype: Germline and junction disagree at one end, which may indicate a read error. The chain recombines TRBV6-5 with TRBJ2-5; 8 bases align to TRBD2. The CDR3 spans 13 residues. Looked up from germline, CDR1 is MNHEY and CDR2 is SVGAGI. CDR3 amino acids: CASSPTSAETQHF. DNA for the CDR3: TGTGCCAGCAGTCCGACTAGCGCAGAGACCCAGCACTTC.

This clonotype was detected only a few times. CDR3 residues: CASGEFGEEKLFF. The CDR3 nucleotides are TGTGCCAGCGGAGAATTCGGCGAGGAAAAACTGTTTTTT. The chain couples TRBV6-1 to TRBJ1-4; D gene ambiguous. The germline V and J ends were trimmed by 8 bases and 8 bases, with 15 bases remaining between them. The CDR3 runs to 13 residues. The germline CDR1 and CDR2 sequences are MNHNS and SASEGT.

As concerns this clonotype: This may arise from a read error, as a much more abundant clone is one base away. This rearrangement joins TRBV7-6 to TRBJ2-7, with TRBD1 matching 8 bases. CDR1 and CDR2 (germline): SGHVS, FNYEAQ. The CDR3 consists of 14 residues. This CDR3 reads CTSSLRDRFYEQYF. The CDR3 DNA sequence: TGTACCAGCAGCCTCCGGGACAGGTTCTACGAGCAGTACTTC.

This clonotype was counted a few times. CDR3 protein: CASSPYRVSTDTQYF. For the CDR3, the DNA is TGTGCCAGCAGTCCTTATAGAGTCAGCACAGATACGCAGTATTTT. The rearrangement joins TRBV12-3 or TRBV12-4 to TRBJ2-3; D is ambiguous. The CDR3 loop spans 15 amino acids. V gave up 5 bases and J gave up 0 bases, with 12 bases separating them.

The sample holds a few counts of this clonotype. The chain employs TRBV14 and TRBJ2-2, with no clear D. V was trimmed by 1 base and J by 2 bases, leaving 8 bases between them. The germline V gene has CDR1 SGHDN and CDR2 FVKESK. CDR3 length equals 15 residues. The CDR3 here is CASSQVHGNTGELFF. The CDR3 DNA sequence: TGTGCCAGCAGCCAAGTCCACGGTAACACCGGGGAGCTGTTTTTT.

The J gene is TRBJ1-3, the V gene TRBV20-1; no reliable D call. Germline lookup yields CDR1 DFQATT and CDR2 SNEGSKA (reference sequence). Trimming pared 1 base from V and 4 bases from J, leaving 8 bases between. This CDR3 is built from 13 residues. The CDR3 nucleotides read TGCAGTGCTAGAGCTATTCTCGGAAACACCATATATTTT. Its protein product is CSARAILGNTIYF.

This clonotype was counted many times. The rearrangement links TRBV7-2 to TRBJ2-3; 8 bases fit TRBD2. Germline values: CDR1 SGHTA, CDR2 FQGNSA. The CDR3 sequence is 15 residues long. V lost 3 bases to trimming and J lost 3 bases; unmatched junction nucleotides: 5. CDR3 nucleotides: TGTGCCAGCAGCTTTAGGGCGGGGGGTACAGATACGCAGTATTTT. Amino acid sequence: CASSFRAGGTDTQYF.

The chain recombines TRBV4-3 with TRBJ2-1; possibly TRBD2 for D (5 bases). V lost 1 base and J 4 bases, leaving 14 bases between the germline ends. Per the germline V gene, CDR1 is LGHNA and CDR2 is YSLEER. CDR3 length: 16 residues. The DNA of the CDR3 is TGCGCCAGCAGCCAAGCGGGTGAGGGTCGGTACAATGAGCAGTTCTTC. It yields the protein CASSQAGEGRYNEQFF.

In its sample, this clonotype was seen a few times. The V call is TRBV12-3 or TRBV12-4, the J call TRBJ2-5; possible D gene TRBD1, 6 bases. The CDR3 is made up of 16 amino acids. V was pared by 5 bases and J by 4 bases, with 20 bases between. The CDR3 DNA sequence: TGTGCCAGCAGTCCTACCGGGACACCTAAGGGAGAGACCCAGTACTTC. Its protein product is CASSPTGTPKGETQYF.

V and J are TRBV23-1 and TRBJ2-3; D not certain. TRBV23-1 is placed among ORFs of uncertain function. With 2 bases removed from V and 0 bases from J, the gap between germline ends came to 15 bases. This CDR3 comprises 17 residues. CDR3 loop: CASSQTLYGPSTDTQYF. The CDR3 coding sequence is TGCGCCAGCAGTCAAACCCTCTACGGTCCTAGCACAGATACGCAGTATTTT.

This clonotype was found many times. The chain is built from TRBV2 and TRBJ2-1, with a weak D call TRBD1 (5 bases). The CDR3 is made up of 14 amino acids. Germline V gene sequence: CDR1 SNHLY, CDR2 FYNNEI. Trimming removed 3 bases from V and 4 bases from J, with 10 bases in between. CDR3 loop: CASSEDNAYNEQFF. The CDR3 region has the DNA TGTGCCAGCAGTGAGGACAACGCGTACAATGAGCAGTTCTTC.

This sequence joins TRBV4-1 and TRBJ2-3; perhaps TRBD2 as D (5 bases). V lost 4 bases to trimming and J lost 0 bases, with 11 bases between them. Germline-derived CDR1 and CDR2 are MGHRA and YSYEKL. The length of the CDR3 is 15 residues. This chain's CDR3 is CASSPTRGSTDTQYF. DNA of the CDR3: TGCGCCAGCAGCCCCACCCGGGGAAGCACAGATACGCAGTATTTT.

This clonotype has only a few counts. The gene calls are TRBV7-9 and TRBJ1-2; maybe TRBD1 (6 bases). From germline, CDR1 is SEHNR and CDR2 FQNEAQ (reference sequence). This CDR3 region has 15 residues. V lost 10 bases and J 10 bases, leaving 28 bases between the germline ends. The CDR3 region is CATRNWAQGFTDYTF. CDR3 coding DNA: TGTGCCACCAGAAACTGGGCACAGGGTTTCACCGACTACACCTTC.

This clonotype was seen only a few times. The chain employs TRBV7-9 and TRBJ1-4, with TRBD1 identical over 7 bases. CDR1 is SEHNR and CDR2 is FQNEAQ in the germline V gene (reference sequence). The ends lost 4 bases at V and 7 bases at J; junction bases unmatched: 9. The CDR3 length is 15 residues. This CDR3 is CASSSQPGQIEKLFF. The CDR3 DNA sequence: TGTGCCAGCAGCTCACAACCGGGACAGATTGAAAAACTGTTTTTT.

This clonotype has more than one count but fewer than ten. V is TRBV7-2 and J is TRBJ2-3; 8 bases agree with TRBD2. Germline CDR1 SGHTA, CDR2 FQGNSA. The CDR3 extends over 16 amino acids. V gave up 5 bases and J gave up 1 base; unmatched junction bases: 8. The CDR3 loop reads CASSPPAAGGTDTQYF. In DNA form, the CDR3 reads TGTGCCAGCAGCCCACCAGCAGCGGGGGGCACAGATACGCAGTATTTT. Complete variable domain (other parts from reference TRBV7-2 and TRBJ2-3): GAGVSQSPSNKVTEKGKDVELRCDPISGHTALYWYRQSLGQGLEFLIYFQGNSAPDKSGLPSDRFSAERTGGSVSTLTIQRTQQEDSAVYLCASSPPAAGGTDTQYFGPGTRLTVL.

The J gene is TRBJ1-4, the V gene TRBV9; no reliable D call. Germline V gene lookup returns CDR1 SGDLS and CDR2 YYNGEE. This CDR3 spans 11 amino acids. Trimming cost V 7 bases and J 5 bases, with 6 bases left between them. CDR3 region: CASGENEKLFF. Written as DNA, the CDR3 is TGTGCCAGCGGGGAGAATGAAAAACTGTTTTTT.

This clonotype was picked up a small number of times. CDR3 sequence: CASSSLTSGEGNEQFF. The CDR3, as DNA: TGCGCCAGCAGCTCCTTGACTAGCGGGGAGGGTAATGAGCAGTTCTTC. The V and J genes are TRBV5-1 and TRBJ2-1; 11 bases are shared with TRBD2. The J segment lost 7 bases and the V segment lost 3 bases, leaving 9 bases of the junction unmatched. This CDR3 comprises 16 residues. The germline V gene has CDR1 SGHRS and CDR2 YFSETQ.

This chain connects TRBV20-1 to TRBJ2-5, with a tentative D call TRBD2 (5 bases). Trimming pared 6 bases from V and 7 bases from J, leaving 24 bases between. The CDR3 covers 15 residues. Germline V CDR1 and CDR2: DFQATT, SNEGSKA (reference sequence). CDR3 nucleotides: TGCAGTGCCTCATTAGCGCAGGCCGTCATGGGGACCCAGTACTTC. It is translated as CSASLAQAVMGTQYF.

This clonotype was found a few times. V usage is TRBV5-1 and J usage is TRBJ2-2; 9 nucleotides agree with TRBD2. The CDR3 totals 20 residues. From germline, CDR1 is SGHRS and CDR2 YFSETQ. V gave up 6 bases and J gave up 1 base; unmatched junction bases: 19. The CDR3 coding sequence is TGCGCCAGCACCCTACCGGAGAGCCTTAGCGGGGGTCAGAACACCGGGGAGCTGTTTTTT. It encodes CASTLPESLSGGQNTGELFF.

The chain carries TRBV18 and TRBJ1-4; D not certain. The V end was cut by 3 bases, the J end by 6 bases, with 2 bases between. CDR1 is KGHSH, CDR2 LQKENI, per germline. The CDR3 extends over 11 amino acids. This CDR3 reads CASSPDEKLFF. DNA for the CDR3: TGTGCCAGCTCACCGGATGAAAAACTGTTTTTT.

This clonotype was observed at least ten times. The rearrangement links TRBV7-8 to TRBJ1-1; no clear D gene. CDR1 and CDR2 from the germline V gene are SGHVS and FQNEAQ. This CDR3 comprises 17 residues. Trimming pared 0 bases from V and 4 bases from J, leaving 18 bases between. CDR3 in amino acids: CASSLAIGSPVFTEAFF. In DNA form, the CDR3 reads TGTGCCAGCAGCTTAGCGATTGGAAGCCCCGTTTTCACTGAAGCTTTCTTT.

This clonotype was seen only a few times. The rearrangement joins TRBV18 to TRBJ1-2; D is ambiguous. From germline, CDR1 is KGHSH and CDR2 LQKENI. Trimming took 5 bases from V and 5 from J, leaving 21 bases between them. This CDR3 spans 16 amino acids. The CDR3 region has the DNA TGTGCCAGCTCAGGGAATATCAAGGACGGAAAATATGGCTACACCTTC. Translated: CASSGNIKDGKYGYTF. The full variable domain, completed using reference TRBV18 and TRBJ1-2, is NAGVMQNPRHLVRRRGQEARLRCSPMKGHSHVYWYRQLPEEGLKFMVYLQKENIIDESGMPKERFSAEFPKEGPSILRIQQVVRGDSAAYFCASSGNIKDGKYGYTFGSGTRLTVV.

The chain joins TRBV2 to TRBJ2-7, with a tentative D call TRBD2 (6 bases). The CDR3 sequence is 13 residues long. Trimming left V 8 bases short and J 1 base short, with 12 bases between. From germline, CDR1 is SNHLY and CDR2 FYNNEI. The DNA for the CDR3 is TGTGCCAGCGGCGGGGACGAATCCTACGAGCAGTACTTC. Translation gives CASGGDESYEQYF.